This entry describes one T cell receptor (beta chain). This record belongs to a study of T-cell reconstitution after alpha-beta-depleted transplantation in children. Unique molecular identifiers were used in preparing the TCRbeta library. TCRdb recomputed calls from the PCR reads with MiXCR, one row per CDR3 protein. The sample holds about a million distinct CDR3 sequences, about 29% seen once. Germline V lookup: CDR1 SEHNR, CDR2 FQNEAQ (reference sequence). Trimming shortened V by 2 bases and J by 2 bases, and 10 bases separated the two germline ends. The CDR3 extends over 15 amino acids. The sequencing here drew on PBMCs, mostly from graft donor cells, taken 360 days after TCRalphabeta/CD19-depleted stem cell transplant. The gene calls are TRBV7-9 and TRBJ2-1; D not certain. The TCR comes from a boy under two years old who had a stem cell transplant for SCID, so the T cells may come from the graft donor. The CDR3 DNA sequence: TGTGCCAGCAGCTTAAAAGGGTTTACCTACAATGAGCAGTTCTTC. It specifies CASSLKGFTYNEQFF. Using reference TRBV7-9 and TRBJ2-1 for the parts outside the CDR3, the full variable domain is DTGVSQNPRHKITKRGQNVTFRCDPISEHNRLYWYRQTLGQGPEFLTYFQNEAQLEKSRLLSDRFSAERPKGSFSTLEIQRTEQGDSAMYLCASSLKGFTYNEQFFGPGTRLTVL.